The text below deals with one T cell receptor (beta chain). The antigen remains unidentified. Healthy donors of bone marrow made up the group. V lost 4 bases, J lost 5 bases, and 4 bases stayed unmatched. CDR3 length: 15 residues. From germline, CDR1 is MNHEY and CDR2 SMNVEV (reference sequence). This sample was taken from a study of cytomegalovirus exposure and HLA in healthy donors. Across the study: Within the Caucasian-associated ancestry cluster were approximately 77% of the approximately 390 genotyped donors. Study-wide points: Presence/absence analyses supposed approximately even sequencing depth among donors. It is likely that the observed cluster of highly shared sequence variants was a sequencing artifact.

A multiplex PCR was run with 60 Vbeta primers and 13 Jbeta primers. The assay was immunoSEQ multiplex PCR, and TCRdb's table has in-frame clones only and misses some. In the table there are 150,000 to 200,000 clones, 80% to 90% of which are singletons. Sequenced material: PBMCs. The rearrangement uses TRBV27 and TRBJ2-5, with 13 bases lining up with TRBD2. The source is a man aged 45-65 years in good health and CMV-seropositive. The CDR3 loop is CASSWGLAGWETQYF. DNA for the CDR3: TGTGCCAGCAGTTGGGGACTAGCGGGATGGGAGACCCAGTACTTC.